These 5 T cell receptor beta chains were sequenced from one sample in a study of technical replicates of blood from several donors (dated by TCRdb to 2016 to 2017). Library generation was performed with the immunoSEQ multiplex PCR assay. Sourced from immuneACCESS, this table was stored by TCRdb with only in-frame sequences that have V and J called. A share of the clones is absent; for the studies checked, an unresolved V gene accounts for under half, and the remainder has no known explanation. This sample gives about 76,000 clones in total; more than 85% of them show up just once. The top ten constitute 0.25% of the sample. Sample: T cells isolated from PBMCs. The receptors shown here come from a human donor in good health.

This chain links TRBV28 with TRBJ1-2, with 8 bases fitting TRBD1. In germline, CDR1 is MDHEN, CDR2 SYDVKM. The V gene end was trimmed by 6 bases and the J gene end by 6 bases; junction bases not matched to a gene: 12. The CDR3 is 15 residues long. In DNA form, the CDR3 reads TGTGCCAGCAGCCCCCCAGGGACAGGAGGTCATGGCTACACCTTC. Protein product: CASSPPGTGGHGYTF.

The chain is built from TRBV2 and TRBJ1-2; 7 bases agree with TRBD1. Germline V gives CDR1 SNHLY, CDR2 FYNNEI. The CDR3 totals 14 residues. The V gene end was trimmed by 1 base and the J gene end by 2 bases; junction bases not matched to a gene: 1. Here the CDR3 DNA reads TGTGCCAGCAGTGAAGGGACAGGCAACTATGGCTACACCTTC. This gives the protein CASSEGTGNYGYTF.

The chain links TRBV4-1 to TRBJ2-1, with 7 bases aligning to TRBD2. The V and J ends lost 4 bases and 6 bases, in that order; junction bases with no gene match: 12. CDR1 is MGHRA and CDR2 is YSYEKL in the germline V gene. This CDR3 has 16 residues. The CDR3 DNA reads TGCGCCAGCAGCCCCCTAGAGGCGGGAGTCTCCAATGAGCAGTTCTTC. Encoded protein: CASSPLEAGVSNEQFF.

The chain couples TRBV6-5 to TRBJ1-1; possible D gene TRBD1, 6 bases. Germline-derived CDR1 and CDR2 are MNHEY and SVGAGI. The CDR3 consists of 14 residues. V gave up 6 bases and J gave up 2 bases, with 13 bases separating them. DNA of the CDR3: TGTGCCAGCAGCCTCGGGACACGTAACACTGAAGCTTTCTTT. It yields the protein CASSLGTRNTEAFF.

This rearrangement joins TRBV4-2 to TRBJ1-3; D uncertain. The CDR3 contains 17 residues. The V gene lost 0 bases and the J gene lost 0 bases, with 12 bases spanning the gap. Per the germline V gene, CDR1 is LGHNA and CDR2 is YNFKEQ. CDR3 nucleotide sequence: TGTGCCAGCAGCCAAGAAGGCAAGCGGCCCTCTGGAAACACCATATATTTT. It translates to CASSQEGKRPSGNTIYF.